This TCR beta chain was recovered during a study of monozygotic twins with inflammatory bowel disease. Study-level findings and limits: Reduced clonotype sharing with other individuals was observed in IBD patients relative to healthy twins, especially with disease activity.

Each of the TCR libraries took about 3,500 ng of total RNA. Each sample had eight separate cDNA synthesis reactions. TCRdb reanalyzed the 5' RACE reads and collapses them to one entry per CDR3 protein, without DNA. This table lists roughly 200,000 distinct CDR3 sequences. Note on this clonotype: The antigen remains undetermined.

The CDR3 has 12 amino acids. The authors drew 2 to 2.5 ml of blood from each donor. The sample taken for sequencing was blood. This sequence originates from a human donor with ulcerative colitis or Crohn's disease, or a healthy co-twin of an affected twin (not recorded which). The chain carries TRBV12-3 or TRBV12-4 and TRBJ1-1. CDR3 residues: CATDKGGTEAFF.